The TCR beta chain under discussion was sequenced for a study of blood T cell repertoires in COVID-19. Study overall: Acute and convalescent COVID-19 specimens originated in the United States, Italy and Spain. T cells, B-cell-depleted T cells, or PBMCs supplied cDNA or gDNA.

The J segment lost 7 bases and the V segment lost 6 bases, leaving 9 bases of the junction unmatched. This CDR3 comprises 15 residues. The germline V gene encodes CDR1 MNHEY and CDR2 SMNVEV (reference sequence). As processed by the authors: Amplified reference gene primers provided the basis for estimating nucleated cell counts. Here immunoSEQ multiplex PCR was the method, and the copy in TCRdb shows in-frame clones only, minus some. V and J calls and clone size come straight from that table; D and trimming were deduced from the DNA. The profile shows some 150,000 clones, roughly 85% of them singletons.

This chain uses TRBV27 with TRBJ2-6, with TRBD1 identical over 7 bases. The TCR sequence derives from a man aged 45-65 years with acute or convalescent COVID-19. Sequences were obtained from peripheral blood. This CDR3 is CASSRIYRGANVLTF. The CDR3 coding sequence is TGTGCCAGCAGCCGAATCTACAGGGGTGCCAACGTCCTGACTTTC.